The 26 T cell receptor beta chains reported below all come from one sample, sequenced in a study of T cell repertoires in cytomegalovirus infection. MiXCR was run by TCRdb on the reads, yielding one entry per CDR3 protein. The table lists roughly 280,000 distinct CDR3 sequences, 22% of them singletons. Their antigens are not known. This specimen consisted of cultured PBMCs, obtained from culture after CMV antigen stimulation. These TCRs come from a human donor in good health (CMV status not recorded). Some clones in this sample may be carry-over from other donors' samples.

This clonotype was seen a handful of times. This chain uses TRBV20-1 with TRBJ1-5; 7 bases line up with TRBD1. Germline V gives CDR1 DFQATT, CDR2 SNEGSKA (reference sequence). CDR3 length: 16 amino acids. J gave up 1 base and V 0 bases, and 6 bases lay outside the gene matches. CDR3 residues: CSARDITGESNQPQHF. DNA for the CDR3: TGCAGTGCTAGAGATATAACAGGGGAAAGCAATCAGCCCCAGCATTTT.

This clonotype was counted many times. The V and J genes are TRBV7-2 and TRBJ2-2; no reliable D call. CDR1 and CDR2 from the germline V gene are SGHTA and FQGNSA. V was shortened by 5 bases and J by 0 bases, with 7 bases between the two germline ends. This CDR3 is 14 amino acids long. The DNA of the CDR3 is TGTGCCAGCAGCCCCAGATCGAACACCGGGGAGCTGTTTTTT. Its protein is CASSPRSNTGELFF.

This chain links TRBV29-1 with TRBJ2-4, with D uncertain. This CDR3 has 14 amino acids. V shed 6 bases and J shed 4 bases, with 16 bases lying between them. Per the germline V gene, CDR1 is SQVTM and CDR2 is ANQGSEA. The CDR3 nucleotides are TGCAGCGTAGTGTCCTGGCAGAGTAAAAACATTCAGTACTTC. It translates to CSVVSWQSKNIQYF.

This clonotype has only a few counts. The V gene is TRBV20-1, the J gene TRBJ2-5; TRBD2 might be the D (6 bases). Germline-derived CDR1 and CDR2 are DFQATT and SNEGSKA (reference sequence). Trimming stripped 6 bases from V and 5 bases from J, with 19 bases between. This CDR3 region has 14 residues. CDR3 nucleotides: TGCAGTGCCCTCGGAGGTGGTGCGGGGGAGACCCAGTACTTC. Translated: CSALGGGAGETQYF.

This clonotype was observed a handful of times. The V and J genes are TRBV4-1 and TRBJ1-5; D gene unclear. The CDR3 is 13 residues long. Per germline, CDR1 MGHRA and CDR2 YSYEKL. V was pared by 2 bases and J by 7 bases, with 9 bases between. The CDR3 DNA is TGCGCCAGCAGCCAATTCGCGGGCCAGCCCCAGCATTTT. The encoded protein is CASSQFAGQPQHF.

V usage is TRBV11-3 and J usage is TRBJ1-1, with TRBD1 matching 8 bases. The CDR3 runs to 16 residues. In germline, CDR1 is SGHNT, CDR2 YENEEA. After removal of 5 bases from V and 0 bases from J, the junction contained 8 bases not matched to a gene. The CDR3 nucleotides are TGTGCCAGCAGCCTCGGACAGGGTAAAATGAACACTGAAGCTTTCTTT. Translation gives CASSLGQGKMNTEAFF.

CDR3 DNA sequence: TGTGCCAGCAGCGTAGGTGCGGGAAAGAGCACCGGGGAGCTGTTTTTT. It translates to CASSVGAGKSTGELFF. This chain uses TRBV9 with TRBJ2-2; possible D gene TRBD2, 6 bases. Germline lookup yields CDR1 SGDLS and CDR2 YYNGEE. V gave up 0 bases and J gave up 4 bases, with 13 bases separating them. There are 16 residues in the CDR3. Together with reference TRBV9 and TRBJ2-2, the CDR3 gives the full variable domain: DSGVTQTPKHLITATGQRVTLRCSPRSGDLSVYWYQQSLDQGLQFLIQYYNGEERAKGNILERFSAQQFPDLHSELNLSSLELGDSALYFCASSVGAGKSTGELFFGEGSRLTVL.

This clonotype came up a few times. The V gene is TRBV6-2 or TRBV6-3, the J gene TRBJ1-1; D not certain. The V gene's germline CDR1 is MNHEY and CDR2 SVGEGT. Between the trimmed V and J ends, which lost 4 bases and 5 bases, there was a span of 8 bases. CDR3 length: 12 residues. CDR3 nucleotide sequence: TGTGCCAGCAGTTTAGGACCGACTGAAGCTTTCTTT. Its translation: CASSLGPTEAFF.

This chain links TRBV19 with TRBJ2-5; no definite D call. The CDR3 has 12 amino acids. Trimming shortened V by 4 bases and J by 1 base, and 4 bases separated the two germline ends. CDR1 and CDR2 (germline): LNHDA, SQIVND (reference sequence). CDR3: CASSNTQETQYF. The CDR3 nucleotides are TGTGCCAGTAGTAACACCCAAGAGACCCAGTACTTC. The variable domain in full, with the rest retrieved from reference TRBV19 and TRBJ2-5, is DGGITQSPKYLFRKEGQNVTLSCEQNLNHDAMYWYRQDPGQGLRLIYYSQIVNDFQKGDIAEGYSVSREKKESFPLTVTSAQKNPTAFYLCASSNTQETQYFGPGTRLLVL.

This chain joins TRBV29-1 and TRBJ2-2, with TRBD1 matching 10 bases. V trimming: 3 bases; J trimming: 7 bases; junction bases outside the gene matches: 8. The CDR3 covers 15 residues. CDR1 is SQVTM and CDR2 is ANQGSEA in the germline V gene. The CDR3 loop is CSVDLGTGDNGELFF. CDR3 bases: TGCAGCGTTGACCTCGGGACAGGGGACAACGGGGAGCTGTTTTTT.

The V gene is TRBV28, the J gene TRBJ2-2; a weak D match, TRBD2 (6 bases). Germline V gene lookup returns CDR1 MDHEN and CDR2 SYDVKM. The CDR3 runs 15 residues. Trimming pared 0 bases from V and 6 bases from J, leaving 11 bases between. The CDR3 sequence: CASSLWAGTAGELFF. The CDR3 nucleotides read TGTGCCAGCAGTTTATGGGCGGGAACGGCCGGGGAGCTGTTTTTT.

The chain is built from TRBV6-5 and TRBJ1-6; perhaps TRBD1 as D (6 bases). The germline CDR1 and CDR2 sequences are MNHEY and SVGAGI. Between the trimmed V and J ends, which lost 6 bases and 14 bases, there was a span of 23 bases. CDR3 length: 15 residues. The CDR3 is CASRWEGGGFGTLHF. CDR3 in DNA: TGTGCCAGCAGGTGGGAGGGGGGCGGCTTCGGCACCCTCCACTTT.

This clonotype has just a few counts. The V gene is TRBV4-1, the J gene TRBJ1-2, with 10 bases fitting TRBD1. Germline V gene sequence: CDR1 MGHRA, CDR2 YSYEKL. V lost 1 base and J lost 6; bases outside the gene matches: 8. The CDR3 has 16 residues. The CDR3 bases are TGCGCCAGCAGCCAAGTTATATTCGGGACAGGGGATGGCTACACCTTC. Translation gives CASSQVIFGTGDGYTF.

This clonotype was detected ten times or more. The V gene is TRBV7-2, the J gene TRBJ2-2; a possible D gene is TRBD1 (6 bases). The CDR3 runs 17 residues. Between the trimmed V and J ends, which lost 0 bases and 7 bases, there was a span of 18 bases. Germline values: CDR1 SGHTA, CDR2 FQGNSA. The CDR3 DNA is TGTGCCAGCAGCTTAGCGGCAGGGGTTGACGTGGGCGGGGAGCTGTTTTTT. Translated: CASSLAAGVDVGGELFF.

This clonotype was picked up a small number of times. The CDR3 loop reads CASTRGGSYNEQFF. CDR3 coding DNA: TGTGCCAGCACGAGAGGGGGGTCCTACAATGAGCAGTTCTTC. V is TRBV11-2 and J is TRBJ2-1; D tentatively fits TRBD1 or TRBD2 (6 bases each). This CDR3 contains 14 residues. The V gene's germline CDR1 is SGHAT and CDR2 FQNNGV. V was clipped by 7 bases and J by 1 base, with 11 bases between them.

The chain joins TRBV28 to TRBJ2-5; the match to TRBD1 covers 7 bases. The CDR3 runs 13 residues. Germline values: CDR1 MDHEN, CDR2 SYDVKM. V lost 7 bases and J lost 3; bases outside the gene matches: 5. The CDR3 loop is CASKQGVEETQYF. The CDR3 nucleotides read TGTGCCAGCAAGCAGGGGGTGGAAGAGACCCAGTACTTC. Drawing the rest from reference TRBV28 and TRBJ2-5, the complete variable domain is DVKVTQSSRYLVKRTGEKVFLECVQDMDHENMFWYRQDPGLGLRLIYFSYDVKMKEKGDIPEGYSVSREKKERFSLILESASTNQTSMYLCASKQGVEETQYFGPGTRLLVL.

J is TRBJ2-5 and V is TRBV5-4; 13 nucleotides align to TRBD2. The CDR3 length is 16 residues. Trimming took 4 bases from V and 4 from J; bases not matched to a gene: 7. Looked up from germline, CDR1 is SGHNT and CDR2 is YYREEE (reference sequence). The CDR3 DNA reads TGTGCCAGCAGCGAGGGACTAGCGGGACTTTCAGAGACCCAGTACTTC. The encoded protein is CASSEGLAGLSETQYF.

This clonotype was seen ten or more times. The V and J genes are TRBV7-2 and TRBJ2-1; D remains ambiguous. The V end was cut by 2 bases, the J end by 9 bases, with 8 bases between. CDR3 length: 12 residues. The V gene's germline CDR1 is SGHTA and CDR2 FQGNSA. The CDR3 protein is CASSLMGFEQFF. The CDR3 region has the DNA TGTGCCAGCAGCTTAATGGGGTTTGAGCAGTTCTTC. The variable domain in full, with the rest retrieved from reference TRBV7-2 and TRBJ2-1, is GAGVSQSPSNKVTEKGKDVELRCDPISGHTALYWYRQSLGQGLEFLIYFQGNSAPDKSGLPSDRFSAERTGGSVSTLTIQRTQQEDSAVYLCASSLMGFEQFFGPGTRLTVL.

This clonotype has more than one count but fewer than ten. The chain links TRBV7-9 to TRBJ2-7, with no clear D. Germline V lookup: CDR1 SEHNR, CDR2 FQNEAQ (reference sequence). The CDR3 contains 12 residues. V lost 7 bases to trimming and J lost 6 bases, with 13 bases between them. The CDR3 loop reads CASTSLNGEQYF. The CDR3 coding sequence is TGTGCCAGCACCTCTCTTAACGGCGAGCAGTACTTC.

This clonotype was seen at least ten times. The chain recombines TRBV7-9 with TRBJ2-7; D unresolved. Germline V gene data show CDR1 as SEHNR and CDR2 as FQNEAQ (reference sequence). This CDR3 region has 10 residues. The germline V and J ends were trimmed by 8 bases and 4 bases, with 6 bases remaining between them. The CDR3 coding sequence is TGTGCCAGCGCCCTTTACGAGCAGTACTTC. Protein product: CASALYEQYF.

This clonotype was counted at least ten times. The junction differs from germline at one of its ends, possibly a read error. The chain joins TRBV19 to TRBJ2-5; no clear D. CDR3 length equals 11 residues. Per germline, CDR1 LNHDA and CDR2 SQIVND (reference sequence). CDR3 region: CASSIQETQYF. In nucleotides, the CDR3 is TGTGCCAGCAGTATCCAAGAGACCCAGTACTTC.

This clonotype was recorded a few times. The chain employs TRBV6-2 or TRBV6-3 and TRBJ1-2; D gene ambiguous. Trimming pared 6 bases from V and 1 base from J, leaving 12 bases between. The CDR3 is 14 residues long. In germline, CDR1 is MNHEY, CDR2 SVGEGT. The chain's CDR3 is CASRRTDFNYGYTF. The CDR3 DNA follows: TGTGCCAGCAGGCGTACAGATTTTAACTATGGCTACACCTTC.

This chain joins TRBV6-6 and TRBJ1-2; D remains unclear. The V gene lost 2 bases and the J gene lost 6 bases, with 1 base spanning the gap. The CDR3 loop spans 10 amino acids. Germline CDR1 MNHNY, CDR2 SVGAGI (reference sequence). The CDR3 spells CASSYDGYTF. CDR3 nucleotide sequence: TGTGCCAGCAGTTACGATGGCTACACCTTC.

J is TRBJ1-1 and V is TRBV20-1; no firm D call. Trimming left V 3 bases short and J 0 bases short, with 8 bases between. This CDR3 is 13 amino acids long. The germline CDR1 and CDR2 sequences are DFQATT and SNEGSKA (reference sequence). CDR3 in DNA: TGCAGTGCTAGTGGTCCGTTGAACACTGAAGCTTTCTTT. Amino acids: CSASGPLNTEAFF.

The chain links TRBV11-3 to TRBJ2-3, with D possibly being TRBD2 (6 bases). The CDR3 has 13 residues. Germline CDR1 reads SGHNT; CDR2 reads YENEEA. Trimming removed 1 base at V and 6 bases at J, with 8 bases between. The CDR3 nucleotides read TGTGCCAGCAGCTTAGCTAGCGTGGATACGCAGTATTTT. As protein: CASSLASVDTQYF.

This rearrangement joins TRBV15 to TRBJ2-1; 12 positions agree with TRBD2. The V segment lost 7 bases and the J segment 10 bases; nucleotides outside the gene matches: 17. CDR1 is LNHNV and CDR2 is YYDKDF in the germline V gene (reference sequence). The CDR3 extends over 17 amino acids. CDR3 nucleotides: TGTGCCACCAACTCCCCCGGACTAGCGGGGAACCTGAGGGAGCAGTTCTTC. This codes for CATNSPGLAGNLREQFF.